This entry lists 17 T cell receptor beta chains sequenced from one sample in a study of T cells in Graves' hyperthyroidism and ophthalmopathy. Amplified TCR beta CDR3 regions derived from RNA transcripts. The HTBI primer set was used in a first-round RT-PCR of the TCR CDR3. MiXCR, run by TCRdb on the multiplex PCR reads, gives a single entry per CDR3 protein. The repertoire consists of hundreds of thousands of distinct CDR3 sequences, with roughly 14% occurring once and the leading ten covering approximately 4.2%. Sequenced input: blood. Every receptor here comes from a woman in her 40s with Graves' ophthalmopathy.

This clonotype appeared many times. The J gene is TRBJ1-3, the V gene TRBV13, with 7 bases lining up with TRBD1. Germline V gene lookup returns CDR1 PRHDT and CDR2 FYEKMQ (reference sequence). V gave up 0 bases and J gave up 0 bases; unmatched junction bases: 2. CDR3 size: 16 residues. The CDR3 region has the DNA TGTGCCAGCAGCTTAGGCAGGGGGAGCTCTGGAAACACCATATATTTT. It translates to CASSLGRGSSGNTIYF.

About this clonotype itself: A much larger clonotype is one base distant, so this may be a read error. The chain links TRBV20-1 to TRBJ2-7; 11 nucleotides line up with TRBD2. The CDR3 covers 20 residues. The ends lost 0 bases at V and 7 bases at J; junction bases unmatched: 23. Germline V gene data show CDR1 as DFQATT and CDR2 as SNEGSKA (reference sequence). The CDR3 nucleotides are TGCAGTGCTAGAGATTGGGTCCGGAGACTAGCGGGACGAGCGTACAATGAGCAGTACTTC. Protein product: CSARDWVRRLAGRAYNEQYF.

At least ten counts were recorded for this clonotype. The rearrangement joins TRBV11-2 to TRBJ2-7; D ambiguous. The length of the CDR3 is 15 residues. The germline gives CDR1 SGHAT, CDR2 FQNNGV. Trimming took off 4 bases at V and 3 bases at J, with 16 bases between the two ends. The CDR3 nucleotides are TGTGCCAGCAGCTCCACAGTCGGGTTGGGCTACGAGCAGTACTTC. Amino acids: CASSSTVGLGYEQYF.

This clonotype was recorded many times. The chain is built from TRBV6-1 and TRBJ1-1; D is possibly TRBD1 (5 bases). The V gene's germline CDR1 is MNHNS and CDR2 SASEGT. Trimming left V 6 bases short and J 13 bases short, with 18 bases between. This CDR3 has 12 amino acids. CDR3 coding DNA: TGTGCCAGCAGAAACCGGGACGTAGTTGTTTTCTTT. Translating gives CASRNRDVVVFF.

This clonotype came up many times. This chain links TRBV20-1 with TRBJ1-2; no definite D call. CDR3 size: 13 residues. V shed 3 bases and J shed 2 bases, with 10 bases lying between them. From germline, CDR1 is DFQATT and CDR2 SNEGSKA (reference sequence). DNA for the CDR3: TGCAGTGCTAGGACGGAATTGAACTATGGCTACACCTTC. This gives the protein CSARTELNYGYTF.

Many counts were recorded for this clonotype. This sequence joins TRBV29-1 and TRBJ2-7; D not certain. The CDR3 totals 11 residues. The ends were cut back, 6 bases at V and 4 bases at J, with 10 bases in the middle. Germline V gives CDR1 SQVTM, CDR2 ANQGSEA. CDR3 sequence: CSVLDAYEQYF. CDR3 coding DNA: TGCAGCGTCCTGGATGCGTACGAGCAGTACTTC.

This clonotype was detected ten times or more. The V call is TRBV19, the J call TRBJ2-5, with TRBD1 identical over 8 bases. The length of the CDR3 is 15 residues. After removal of 6 bases from V and 4 bases from J, the junction contained 10 bases not matched to a gene. Germline lookup yields CDR1 LNHDA and CDR2 SQIVND (reference sequence). CDR3 in amino acids: CASSDQGARGETQYF. DNA of the CDR3: TGTGCCAGTAGCGATCAGGGGGCGCGGGGAGAGACCCAGTACTTC.

This clonotype was observed at least ten times. The rearrangement joins TRBV27 to TRBJ1-1, with D perhaps TRBD1 (5 bases). V was pared by 7 bases and J by 3 bases, with 15 bases between. Per germline, CDR1 MNHEY and CDR2 SMNVEV (reference sequence). The CDR3 consists of 14 residues. The CDR3 region is CASTPQDGYTEAFF. DNA of the CDR3: TGTGCCAGCACCCCACAGGATGGGTACACTGAAGCTTTCTTT.

The table lists this clonotype with many counts. The genes are TRBV12-3 or TRBV12-4 and TRBJ2-7, with 11 bases lining up with TRBD2. CDR3 length: 16 residues. V shed 4 bases, J shed 3 bases, and the junction held 8 bases outside the gene matches. The DNA of the CDR3 is TGTGCCAGCAGTTCTTTCGGGCTAGCGGGAGGCTACGAGCAGTACTTC. Translated, it gives CASSSFGLAGGYEQYF.

This clonotype was seen repeatedly, ten times or more. The chain links TRBV10-3 to TRBJ2-5, with TRBD2 identical over 11 bases. Per germline, CDR1 ENHRY and CDR2 SYGVKD. The V and J ends lost 4 bases and 3 bases, in that order; junction bases with no gene match: 10. CDR3 size: 17 residues. The CDR3, as DNA: TGTGCCATCAGTGGCTCTGGTAGCGGGAGGGAGGAAGAGACCCAGTACTTC. It is translated as CAISGSGSGREEETQYF.

This clonotype was seen repeatedly, ten times or more. The chain has TRBV12-3 or TRBV12-4 and TRBJ2-2; 15 nucleotides match TRBD2. The CDR3 is 16 amino acids. V shed 4 bases, J shed 11 bases, and the junction held 8 bases outside the gene matches. CDR3 region: CASSSGTSGRSPELFF. The CDR3 region has the DNA TGTGCCAGCAGTTCCGGGACTAGCGGGAGGAGCCCAGAGCTGTTTTTT.

This clonotype was observed many times. The chain carries TRBV6-5 and TRBJ1-1, with 7 bases matching TRBD1. The ends lost 2 bases at V and 8 bases at J; junction bases unmatched: 17. Germline lookup yields CDR1 MNHEY and CDR2 SVGAGI. The CDR3 extends over 17 amino acids. Written as DNA, the CDR3 is TGTGCCAGCAGTTACCCGGGGGGAGGGGGCGCATACGGGGAAGCTTTCTTT. It translates to CASSYPGGGGAYGEAFF.

This clonotype was counted ten times or more. A clone one base away is much larger, so this may be a read error. V gene TRBV11-2 combines with J gene TRBJ2-2, with D possibly TRBD1 on 6 matching bases. This CDR3 contains 17 residues. Germline-derived CDR1 and CDR2 are SGHAT and FQNNGV. With 3 bases removed from V and 7 bases from J, the gap between germline ends came to 21 bases. This CDR3 reads CASSFIDLTGKGGELFF. The DNA for the CDR3 is TGTGCCAGCAGCTTCATCGACCTCACAGGGAAGGGCGGGGAGCTGTTTTTT.

This clonotype came up many times. This rearrangement joins TRBV25-1 to TRBJ2-7; D call uncertain. Germline V CDR1 and CDR2: MGHDK, SYGVNS. V gave up 5 bases and J gave up 4 bases, with 9 bases separating them. This CDR3 has 12 residues. The CDR3 here is CASSPLPYEQYF. CDR3 coding DNA: TGTGCCAGCAGTCCCCTCCCGTACGAGCAGTACTTC.

In this sample, this clonotype turned up many times. The V call is TRBV2, the J call TRBJ2-5; 7 bases align to TRBD2. J was trimmed by 6 bases and V by 2 bases; bases with no gene match: 9. The CDR3 totals 15 residues. Per germline, CDR1 SNHLY and CDR2 FYNNEI. The CDR3 reads CASSEPKLAWQTQYF. The CDR3 DNA follows: TGTGCCAGCAGTGAACCGAAACTAGCGTGGCAGACCCAGTACTTC.

The rearrangement links TRBV7-3 to TRBJ2-2; D tentatively reads TRBD1 or TRBD2 (5 bases each). Trimming left V 2 bases short and J 7 bases short, with 11 bases between. From germline, CDR1 is SGHTA and CDR2 FQGTGA. The CDR3 runs to 14 residues. CDR3 sequence (DNA): TGTGCCAGCAGCTTACGGCCGAGGGGCGGGGAGCTGTTTTTT. It is translated as CASSLRPRGGELFF.

This sequence joins TRBV12-3 or TRBV12-4 and TRBJ2-2; 8 nucleotides agree with TRBD2. J lost 3 bases, V lost 2 bases, and 2 bases had no gene match. The CDR3 covers 15 residues. Written as DNA, the CDR3 is TGTGCCAGCAGTTTAAGAGCGGGGGACACCGGGGAGCTGTTTTTT. Translated: CASSLRAGDTGELFF.